This T cell receptor (beta chain) stems from a study of lymphopenia after photon versus proton radiotherapy. Whole-study findings and limits: Relative stability marked proton patients; photon patients lost diversity and naive cells.

Per the germline V gene, CDR1 is SGDLS and CDR2 is YYNGEE. This CDR3 has 15 residues. V lost 0 bases, J lost 0 bases, and 7 bases lay in between. The table came from immunoSEQ multiplex PCR; TCRdb's copy has only in-frame clones and leaves some out. The data show 150,000 to 200,000 clones, 88% seen once. On this clone: Antigen specificity is unknown. Distinct nucleotide sequences in the sample also encode this CDR3.

Here the sequenced sample was peripheral blood, taken from a patient treated with photon-based radiotherapy. The rearrangement links TRBV9 to TRBJ2-1; D gene uncertain. The source is a man aged 45-60 years with gastric cancer. The CDR3 coding sequence is TGTGCCAGCAGCGTAGGGGCTAGCTCCTACAATGAGCAGTTCTTC. Encoded protein: CASSVGASSYNEQFF.